The 3 T cell receptor beta chains in this list originate from one sample, sequenced in a study of T-cell memory formation after mild COVID-19. TCRdb re-derived calls from the 5' RACE reads in MiXCR, one entry per CDR3 protein. The sample has roughly 620,000 distinct CDR3 sequences, 15% to 20% seen once; the top ten hold around 11%. The sample comprised PBMCs or a T cell subset sorted from them (not recorded which). All receptors derive from an adult woman who had mild COVID-19 (a few samples of this study predate the infection). Cell type and time point are not known.

J is TRBJ2-3 and V is TRBV5-4; 11 positions match TRBD2. The CDR3 is made up of 16 amino acids. CDR1 SGHNT and CDR2 YYREEE come from the germline V gene (reference sequence). The V and J ends lost 4 bases and 2 bases, in that order; junction bases with no gene match: 6. The CDR3 here is CASSLLAGGLTDTQYF. The DNA for the CDR3 is TGTGCCAGCAGCCTTCTAGCGGGGGGACTCACAGATACGCAGTATTTT.

The V and J genes are TRBV7-3 and TRBJ2-7; 7 nucleotides agree with TRBD2. The CDR3 consists of 15 residues. Germline loops: CDR1 SGHTA, CDR2 FQGTGA. V trimming: 6 bases; J trimming: 3 bases; junction bases outside the gene matches: 11. In DNA form, the CDR3 reads TGTGCCAGCAGTCCTGCGGGAGACGACAGCTACGAGCAGTACTTC. Protein product: CASSPAGDDSYEQYF.

CDR3 in DNA: TGTGCCAGCAGCTTAATGCAGTCTTGGGCCAACGTCCTGACTTTC. Its protein is CASSLMQSWANVLTF. The V call is TRBV7-3, the J call TRBJ2-6; D call uncertain. The V end was cut by 1 base, the J end by 5 bases, with 9 bases between. Germline V CDR1 and CDR2: SGHTA, FQGTGA. The CDR3 spans 15 residues.